This is a list of T cell receptor beta chains from one sample in a study of blood T cell repertoires in COVID-19. Clones were sequenced by immunoSEQ multiplex PCR, and TCRdb holds only the in-frame ones, with some missing. This table has 250,000 or so clones, 85% to 95% appearing once. The sample was PBMCs or T cells enriched from blood (not recorded which). The receptors were sampled from a man in his forties or fifties who had been exposed to COVID-19. Each CDR3 is given with its conserved first and last residue. The D gene is left open where the match is weak. The size field is filled for only some rows; it gives once, few, many or a size class.

>16|.|TRBD2|TRBV4-1|TRBJ2-1
CASSQLLAGGIDEQFF
TGCGCCAGCAGCCAACTGCTAGCGGGAGGGATTGATGAGCAGTTCTTC
>17|.|TRBD2|TRBV7-3|TRBJ2-1
CASSPASGRAPYNEQFF
TGTGCCAGCAGTCCGGCTAGCGGGAGGGCCCCCTACAATGAGCAGTTCTTC
>16|.|TRBD2|TRBV30|TRBJ2-5
CAWQPSLAGPLETQYF
TGTGCCTGGCAACCATCCTTAGCGGGACCGCTGGAGACCCAGTACTTC
>13|few|.|TRBV27|TRBJ2-2
CASSWGDTGELFF
TGTGCCAGCAGTTGGGGCGACACCGGGGAGCTGTTTTTT
>15|.|TRBD1|TRBV4-1|TRBJ2-7
CASSQPTGLSYEQYF
TGCGCCAGCAGCCAGCCGACAGGGTTAAGCTACGAGCAGTACTTC
>13|.|TRBD1|TRBV18|TRBJ2-7
CASSADRDAEQYF
TGTGCCAGCTCGGCCGACAGGGACGCCGAGCAGTACTTC
>14|once|TRBD1|TRBV5-4|TRBJ1-2
CASSSDRGQGGYTF
TGTGCCAGCAGTTCGGACAGGGGGCAGGGTGGCTACACCTTC
>14|.|TRBD2|TRBV27|TRBJ2-2
CASRVAGGGRELFF
TGTGCCAGCAGGGTAGCGGGCGGAGGCCGGGAGCTGTTTTTT
>14|once|.|TRBV7-9|TRBJ1-4
CASSQAPNPEKLFF
TGTGCCAGCAGTCAAGCGCCCAACCCGGAAAAACTGTTTTTT
>12|.|.|TRBV28|TRBJ1-1
CASSLTHTEAFF
TGTGCCAGCAGTTTAACACACACTGAAGCTTTCTTT
>15|.|TRBD2|TRBV7-3|TRBJ2-1
CASSRYSGIYNEQFF
TGTGCCAGCAGCCGATATAGCGGGATCTACAATGAGCAGTTCTTC
>15|.|.|TRBV30|TRBJ2-7
CAWSVGSGALYEQYF
TGTGCCTGGAGTGTAGGATCGGGAGCCCTCTACGAGCAGTACTTC
>13|.|.|TRBV7-2|TRBJ1-2
CASSLDLTNGYTF
TGTGCCAGCAGCTTAGATCTAACCAATGGCTACACCTTC
>14|.|TRBD2|TRBV6-6|TRBJ2-5
CASRTGLAMETQYF
TGTGCCAGCAGGACGGGACTAGCGATGGAGACCCAGTACTTC
>13|.|.|TRBV24-1|TRBJ2-1
CATSERVATPLFF
TGTGCCACCAGTGAGCGGGTCGCCACGCCGCTGTTCTTC
>19|.|TRBD2|TRBV9|TRBJ2-3
CASSVGLAGGPVPTDTQYF
TGTGCCAGCAGCGTCGGACTAGCGGGAGGGCCAGTACCCACAGATACGCAGTATTTT
>15|.|TRBD2|TRBV18|TRBJ2-7
CASSSGTSNNYEQYF
TGTGCCAGCTCCTCCGGGACTAGTAATAACTACGAGCAGTACTTC
>18|.|TRBD1|TRBV10-3|TRBJ2-2
CAISGGQGGGGNTGELFF
TGTGCCATCAGTGGCGGACAGGGAGGCGGAGGGAACACCGGGGAGCTGTTTTTT
>15|.|.|TRBV2|TRBJ2-1
CASSEGAGSYNEQFF
TGTGCCAGCAGTGAAGGGGCAGGTTCCTACAATGAGCAGTTCTTC
>15|once|.|TRBV7-9|TRBJ1-4
CASSLIGTTNEKLFF
TGTGCCAGCAGCTTGATTGGCACAACTAATGAAAAACTGTTTTTT
>14|.|.|TRBV5-1|TRBJ2-1
CASSLVAPSRYRFF
TGCGCCAGCAGCTTGGTGGCACCGTCTCGATATCGGTTCTTC
>13|.|.|TRBV27|TRBJ2-2
CASMKLASGELFF
TGTGCCAGCATGAAGCTAGCGTCCGGGGAGCTGTTTTTT
>18|.|TRBD1|TRBV7-3|TRBJ2-1
CASSPGQGANRRLGEQFF
TGTGCCAGCAGCCCCGGACAGGGGGCGAATCGGCGATTGGGTGAGCAGTTCTTC
>16|.|TRBD1|TRBV25-1|TRBJ1-1
CASSGIQGDKTERTFF
TGTGCCAGCAGTGGGATTCAGGGGGATAAGACAGAGAGGACTTTCTTT
>17|.|.|TRBV7-9|TRBJ1-5
CASSPRGGGRNNQPQHF
TGTGCCAGCAGCCCCCGTGGGGGGGGGCGCAACAATCAGCCCCAGCATTTT
>14|.|.|TRBV30|TRBJ2-5
CAWRSGPLQETQYF
TGTGCCTGGAGGTCAGGGCCCCTTCAAGAGACCCAGTACTTC
>15|.|TRBD2|TRBV25-1|TRBJ2-5
CASSPGLAGQETQYF
TGTGCCAGCAGTCCCGGACTAGCGGGCCAAGAGACCCAGTACTTC
>13|once|TRBD1|TRBV5-1|TRBJ1-2
CASSFGQGEGYTF
TGCGCCAGCAGCTTCGGACAGGGTGAAGGCTACACCTTC
>14|.|TRBD1|TRBV28|TRBJ1-2
CASSRDSYSGGYTF
TGTGCCAGCAGCCGGGACAGCTACTCAGGCGGCTACACCTTC
>14|.|.|TRBV28|TRBJ1-2
CASSTTGRGYGYTF
TGTGCCAGCAGCACTACAGGAAGGGGCTATGGCTACACCTTC
>15|.|.|TRBV7-2|TRBJ1-6
CASSLVTGYNSPLHF
TGTGCCAGCAGCTTAGTTACCGGGTATAATTCACCCCTCCACTTT
>15|.|.|TRBV6-5|TRBJ2-7
CASSYWLEGSYEQYF
TGTGCCAGCAGTTACTGGTTAGAGGGATCCTACGAGCAGTACTTC
>14|.|.|TRBV9|TRBJ1-2
CASSVGTANYGYTF
TGTGCCAGCAGCGTAGGTACAGCAAACTATGGCTACACCTTC
>15|.|TRBD1|TRBV24-1|TRBJ1-2
CATSEKQGSIYGYTF
TGTGCCACCAGTGAAAAACAGGGGTCCATCTATGGCTACACCTTC
>17|.|TRBD2|TRBV2|TRBJ2-1
CASSDRGLAGDYNEQFF
TGTGCCAGCAGTGACAGAGGACTAGCGGGAGATTACAATGAGCAGTTCTTC
>14|.|.|TRBV11-3|TRBJ2-1
CASSPSDLTPEQFF
TGTGCCAGCAGTCCCTCTGATCTGACACCCGAGCAGTTCTTC
>16|.|.|TRBV4-2|TRBJ1-1
CASSQDRWTRNTEAFF
TGTGCCAGCAGCCAAGATCGGTGGACACGGAACACTGAAGCTTTCTTT
>18|.|TRBD2|TRBV3-1/TRBV3-2|TRBJ2-1
CASSHPILTSGIKNEQFF
TGTGCCAGCAGCCACCCGATCCTGACTAGCGGGATCAAGAATGAGCAGTTCTTC
>13|few|.|TRBV6-4|TRBJ2-3
CASSDSGEDTQYF
TGTGCCAGCAGTGATTCAGGGGAGGATACGCAGTATTTT
>16|few|TRBD1|TRBV5-5|TRBJ1-2
CASSPVMDRGNYGYTF
TGTGCCAGCAGCCCGGTAATGGACAGGGGTAACTATGGCTACACCTTC
>13|.|TRBD1|TRBV29-1|TRBJ1-2
CSVGEGGDYGYTF
TGCAGCGTTGGCGAAGGGGGCGACTATGGCTACACCTTC
>15|.|.|TRBV19|TRBJ1-1
CASSMVGGLGTEAFF
TGTGCCAGTAGTATGGTTGGCGGGCTGGGCACTGAAGCTTTCTTT
>12|.|.|TRBV28|TRBJ1-4
CASLGEGEKLFF
TGTGCCAGCTTGGGCGAGGGTGAAAAACTGTTTTTT
>16|.|.|TRBV19|TRBJ2-3
CASSRQLQAYTDTQYF
TGTGCCAGTAGTAGACAATTACAGGCCTACACAGATACGCAGTATTTT
>13|.|.|TRBV28|TRBJ1-3
CASRAFSGNTIYF
TGTGCCAGCAGGGCATTCTCTGGAAACACCATATATTTT
>13|.|.|TRBV7-2|TRBJ1-1
CASSSSVNTEAFF
TGTGCCAGCAGCTCCAGCGTGAACACTGAAGCTTTCTTT
>15|.|.|TRBV29-1|TRBJ1-2
CSVEDKRPTNEGYTF
TGCAGCGTTGAAGATAAGAGGCCTACCAATGAGGGCTACACCTTC
>15|.|.|TRBV13|TRBJ2-2
CASREGLGTTGELFF
TGTGCCAGCAGGGAAGGACTAGGGACAACCGGGGAGCTGTTTTTT
>13|.|.|TRBV4-1|TRBJ2-3
CASSLLQSDTQYF
TGCGCCAGCAGCCTTCTACAGTCAGATACGCAGTATTTT
>14|.|.|TRBV2|TRBJ2-7
CASSAAGGIYEQYF
TGTGCCAGCAGTGCGGCAGGAGGGATATACGAGCAGTACTTC
>15|.|.|TRBV7-9|TRBJ1-1
CASSSGQSLNTEAFF
TGTGCCAGCAGCTCAGGACAGTCTTTGAACACTGAAGCTTTCTTT
>12|.|.|TRBV7-8|TRBJ2-5
CASSQGMETQYF
TGTGCCAGCAGCCAGGGGATGGAGACCCAGTACTTC
>16|.|.|TRBV28|TRBJ1-3
CASSSLTGRAGNTIYF
TGTGCCAGCAGTTCTTTAACAGGGAGGGCTGGAAACACCATATATTTT
>12|.|.|TRBV28|TRBJ2-7
CASNRGFYEQYF
TGTGCCAGCAACCGGGGGTTCTACGAGCAGTACTTC
>16|.|TRBD2|TRBV7-2|TRBJ2-2
CASSLVAGANTGELFF
TGTGCCAGCAGCTTAGTTGCGGGGGCGAACACCGGGGAGCTGTTTTTT
>13|.|.|TRBV29-1|TRBJ1-3
CSVTEGSGNTIYF
TGCAGCGTCACAGAAGGCTCTGGAAACACCATATATTTT
>15|.|.|TRBV19|TRBJ2-7
CASSRGGQTYYEQYF
TGTGCCAGTAGTAGGGGGGGACAAACCTACTACGAGCAGTACTTC
>15|.|TRBD1|TRBV28|TRBJ1-1
CATGQASGLGTEAFF
TGTGCCACCGGACAGGCATCGGGGTTAGGCACTGAAGCTTTCTTT
>12|.|.|TRBV11-2|TRBJ1-2
CASSLGRYGYTF
TGTGCCAGCAGCTTAGGTCGCTATGGCTACACCTTC